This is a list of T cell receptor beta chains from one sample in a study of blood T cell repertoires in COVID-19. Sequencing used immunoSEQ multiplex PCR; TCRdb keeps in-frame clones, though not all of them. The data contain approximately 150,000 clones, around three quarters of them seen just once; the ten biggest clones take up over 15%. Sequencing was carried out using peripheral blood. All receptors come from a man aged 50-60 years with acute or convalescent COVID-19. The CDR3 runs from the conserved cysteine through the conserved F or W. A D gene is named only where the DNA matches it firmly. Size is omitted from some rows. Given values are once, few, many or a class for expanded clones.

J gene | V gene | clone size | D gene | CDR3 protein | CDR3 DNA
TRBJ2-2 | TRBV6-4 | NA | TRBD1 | CASREQGALGELFF | TGTGCCAGCAGAGAACAGGGGGCTCTCGGGGAGCTGTTTTTT
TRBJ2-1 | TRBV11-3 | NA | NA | CASSLGGTLGEQFF | TGTGCCAGCAGCTTAGGAGGGACACTAGGTGAGCAGTTCTTC
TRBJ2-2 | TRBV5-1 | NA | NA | CASSLDGAGVTGELFF | TGCGCCAGCAGCTTGGACGGGGCAGGGGTGACCGGGGAGCTGTTTTTT
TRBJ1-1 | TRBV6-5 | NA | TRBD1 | CASIINRGKTEAFF | TGTGCCAGCATAATAAACAGGGGAAAAACTGAAGCTTTCTTT
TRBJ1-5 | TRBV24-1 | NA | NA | CATSDGDSNQPQHF | TGTGCCACCAGTGACGGGGATAGCAATCAGCCCCAGCATTTT
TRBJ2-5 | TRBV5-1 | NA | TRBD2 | CASSWLQGGGAVKTQYF | TGCGCCAGCAGCTGGCTTCAGGGCGGGGGGGCAGTGAAGACCCAGTACTTC
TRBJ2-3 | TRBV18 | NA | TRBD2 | CASSLYTLAGEPTDTQYF | TGTGCCAGCTCACTGTACACTTTAGCGGGGGAACCCACAGATACGCAGTATTTT
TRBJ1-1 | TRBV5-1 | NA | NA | CASSLTTGINTEAFF | TGCGCCAGCAGCTTGACTACAGGGATCAACACTGAAGCTTTCTTT
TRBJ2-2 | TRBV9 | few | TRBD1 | CASSPLRDRGDPRNTGELFF | TGTGCCAGCAGCCCGCTCCGGGACAGGGGAGACCCTAGAAACACCGGGGAGCTGTTTTTT
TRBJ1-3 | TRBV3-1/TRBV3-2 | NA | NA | CASSTPRGSSGNTIYF | TGTGCCAGCAGCACCCCCCGGGGGAGCTCTGGAAACACCATATATTTT